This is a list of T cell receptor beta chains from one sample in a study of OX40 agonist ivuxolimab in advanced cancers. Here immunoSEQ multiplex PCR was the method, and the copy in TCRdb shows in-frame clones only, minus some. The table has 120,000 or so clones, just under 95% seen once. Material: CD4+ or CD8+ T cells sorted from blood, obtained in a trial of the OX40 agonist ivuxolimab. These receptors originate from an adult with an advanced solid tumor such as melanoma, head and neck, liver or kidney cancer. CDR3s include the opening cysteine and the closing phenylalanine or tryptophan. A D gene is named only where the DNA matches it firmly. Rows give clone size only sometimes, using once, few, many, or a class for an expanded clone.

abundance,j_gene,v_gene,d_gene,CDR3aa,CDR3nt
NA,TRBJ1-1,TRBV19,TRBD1,CASADRGRVTEAFF,TGTGCCAGCGCGGACAGGGGGCGGGTCACTGAAGCTTTCTTT
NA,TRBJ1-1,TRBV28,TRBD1,CASSTPDRAKAFF,TGTGCCAGCAGTACTCCGGACAGGGCGAAAGCTTTCTTT
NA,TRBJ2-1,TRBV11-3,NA,CASSLTDGNEQFF,TGTGCCAGCAGCTTAACAGACGGGAATGAGCAGTTCTTC
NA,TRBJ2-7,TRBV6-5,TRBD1,CASTTGGEQYF,TGTGCCAGCACAACAGGGGGCGAGCAGTACTTC
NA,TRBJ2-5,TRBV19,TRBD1,CASSTTTGGEETQYF,TGTGCCAGTAGTACAACGACAGGGGGCGAGGAGACCCAGTACTTC
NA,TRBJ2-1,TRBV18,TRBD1,CASSPGTGGLNEQFF,TGTGCCAGCTCACCAGGGACAGGGGGTTTAAATGAGCAGTTCTTC
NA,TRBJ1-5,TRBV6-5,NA,CASSYSGGPNQPQHF,TGTGCCAGCAGTTACTCTGGGGGGCCCAATCAGCCCCAGCATTTT
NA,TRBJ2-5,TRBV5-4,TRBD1,CASSLPGQGGETQYF,TGTGCCAGCAGCTTACCGGGACAGGGGGGGGAGACCCAGTACTTC
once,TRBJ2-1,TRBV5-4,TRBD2,CASSSTSGSYNEQFF,TGTGCCAGCAGCTCGACTAGCGGGAGCTACAATGAGCAGTTCTTC
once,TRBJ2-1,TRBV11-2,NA,CASSFNRVGNEQFF,TGTGCCAGCAGCTTTAACAGGGTAGGCAATGAGCAGTTCTTC
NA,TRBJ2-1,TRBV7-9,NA,CASSLARLYNEQFF,TGTGCCAGCAGCTTAGCCAGGCTCTACAATGAGCAGTTCTTC
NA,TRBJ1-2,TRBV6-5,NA,CASSYRFNYGYTF,TGTGCCAGCAGTTACAGATTCAACTATGGCTACACCTTC
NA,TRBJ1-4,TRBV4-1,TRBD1,CASSATGPTNEKLFF,TGCGCCAGCAGCGCGACAGGGCCAACTAATGAAAAACTGTTTTTT
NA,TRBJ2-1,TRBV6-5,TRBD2,CASTDSGSREQFF,TGTGCCAGCACCGATAGCGGGAGTCGTGAGCAGTTCTTC